One and the same sample provided the 22 T cell receptor beta chains below, sequenced in a study of blood T cell repertoires in COVID-19. Generated by immunoSEQ multiplex PCR, the TCRdb table keeps only in-frame clones and is missing some. Counted here are around 190,000 clones, about nine tenths occurring once; the ten biggest clones make up roughly 1.6%. Sample: peripheral blood. The receptors come from a man younger than 35 with active or convalescent COVID-19.

The rearrangement uses TRBV3-1 (or the pseudogene TRBV3-2) and TRBJ1-1; 8 bases align to TRBD1. Germline assignment: CDR1 LGHDT and CDR2 YNNKEL (reference sequence). The ends lost 2 bases at V and 5 bases at J; junction bases unmatched: 4. This CDR3 comprises 14 residues. The DNA for the CDR3 is TGTGCCAGCAGCCAAACCGGACAGGGAACTGAAGCTTTCTTT. It codes for CASSQTGQGTEAFF.

The sample holds one count of this clone. The chain employs TRBV5-1 and TRBJ2-3, with D uncertain. The CDR3 extends over 13 amino acids. V was shortened by 1 base and J by 6 bases, with 9 bases between the two germline ends. Per germline, CDR1 SGHRS and CDR2 YFSETQ. The CDR3 loop reads CASSLNQMDTQYF. CDR3 nucleotide sequence: TGCGCCAGCAGCTTGAACCAGATGGATACGCAGTATTTT.

The V and J genes are TRBV14 and TRBJ2-5; 8 bases agree with TRBD2. Germline V CDR1 and CDR2: SGHDN, FVKESK. This CDR3 comprises 16 residues. V shed 0 bases and J 7 bases; nucleotides not matched to a gene: 10. The CDR3 sequence: CASSQEKASGYGTQYF. The CDR3 DNA is TGTGCCAGCAGCCAAGAGAAGGCTAGCGGGTACGGGACCCAGTACTTC.

This clone showed up just once. The chain is built from TRBV9 and TRBJ2-1; TRBD1 might be the D (6 bases). From germline, CDR1 is SGDLS and CDR2 YYNGEE. CDR3 length: 16 residues. Between the trimmed V and J ends, which lost 6 bases and 0 bases, there was a span of 16 bases. In nucleotides, the CDR3 is TGTGCCAGCACCCAAAGATTACAGGGCTCCTACAATGAGCAGTTCTTC. This encodes CASTQRLQGSYNEQFF. The full variable domain, rest sourced from reference TRBV9 and TRBJ2-1, is DSGVTQTPKHLITATGQRVTLRCSPRSGDLSVYWYQQSLDQGLQFLIQYYNGEERAKGNILERFSAQQFPDLHSELNLSSLELGDSALYFCASTQRLQGSYNEQFFGPGTRLTVL.

The chain couples TRBV2 to TRBJ2-7, with TRBD2 identical over 8 bases. CDR3 size: 13 residues. Trimming at V came to 8 bases and at J to 2 bases, leaving 5 bases not matched to a gene. From germline, CDR1 is SNHLY and CDR2 FYNNEI. The CDR3 is CASFFSGTYEQYF. The CDR3 nucleotides are TGTGCCAGCTTCTTTAGCGGGACCTACGAGCAGTACTTC.

V usage is TRBV5-1 and J usage is TRBJ2-7; the match to TRBD2 covers 10 bases. Germline values: CDR1 SGHRS, CDR2 YFSETQ. This CDR3 is 14 amino acids long. V lost 2 bases to trimming and J lost 2 bases; unmatched junction nucleotides: 1. The CDR3 is CASSFSGRPYEQYF. CDR3 in DNA: TGCGCCAGCAGCTTTAGCGGGAGGCCCTACGAGCAGTACTTC.

This rearrangement joins TRBV2 to TRBJ1-2; 7 bases fit TRBD1. V lost 3 bases and J lost 9; bases outside the gene matches: 10. Germline loops: CDR1 SNHLY, CDR2 FYNNEI. This CDR3 region has 14 residues. CDR3 amino acids: CASSDITNRGSYTF. CDR3 sequence (DNA): TGTGCCAGCAGTGATATCACGAACAGGGGTAGCTACACCTTC.

The V gene is TRBV6-1, the J gene TRBJ2-5; TRBD1 is a possible D gene (5 bases). Germline V gene data show CDR1 as MNHNS and CDR2 as SASEGT. The CDR3 is 14 amino acids. The V end lost 1 base, the J end lost 2 bases, and 8 bases lay between the germline ends. CDR3 sequence: CASSEVGAQETQYF. As DNA, the CDR3 is TGTGCCAGCAGTGAAGTTGGGGCGCAAGAGACCCAGTACTTC.

V is TRBV29-1 and J is TRBJ1-4, with D maybe TRBD1 (6 bases). This CDR3 has 13 residues. With 4 bases removed from V and 5 bases from J, the gap between germline ends came to 11 bases. CDR1 is SQVTM, CDR2 ANQGSEA, per germline. The CDR3 is CSVVGQKNEKLFF. The CDR3 region has the DNA TGCAGCGTTGTCGGACAGAAGAATGAAAAACTGTTTTTT.

The CDR3 spells CASSFQSTNEKLFF. CDR3 nucleotide sequence: TGTGCCAGCAGCTTCCAGTCAACTAATGAAAAACTGTTTTTT. The chain couples TRBV7-8 to TRBJ1-4, with D unclear. The ends were cut back, 3 bases at V and 0 bases at J, with 5 bases in the middle. The germline CDR1 and CDR2 sequences are SGHVS and FQNEAQ. The CDR3 extends over 14 amino acids.

V gene TRBV2 combines with J gene TRBJ1-1; D is uncertain. The CDR3 is made up of 12 amino acids. V was cut by 11 bases and J by 3 bases, with 13 bases left in between. The germline CDR1 and CDR2 sequences are SNHLY and FYNNEI. CDR3 region: CARNDADTEAFF. The CDR3 nucleotides read TGTGCCCGTAACGACGCGGACACTGAAGCTTTCTTT.

The V and J genes are TRBV3-1 (or the pseudogene TRBV3-2) and TRBJ1-2; 7 bases fit TRBD1. The CDR3 length is 16 residues. Germline V gene sequence: CDR1 LGHDT, CDR2 YNNKEL (reference sequence). V trimming: 0 bases; J trimming: 8 bases; junction bases outside the gene matches: 12. CDR3 coding DNA: TGTGCCAGCAGCCAAGATTTTGTAGGAGGGGGCCTCGGCTACACCTTC. Residues: CASSQDFVGGGLGYTF.

The rearrangement uses TRBV11-3 and TRBJ2-2; D is possibly TRBD1 (5 bases). This CDR3 has 15 amino acids. The ends were cut back, 5 bases at V and 0 bases at J, with 10 bases in the middle. Germline assignment: CDR1 SGHNT and CDR2 YENEEA. This CDR3 is CASSPGQANTGELFF. DNA of the CDR3: TGTGCCAGCAGCCCAGGGCAGGCGAACACCGGGGAGCTGTTTTTT.

V is TRBV7-6 and J is TRBJ2-5; 10 positions match TRBD2. J was trimmed by 2 bases and V by 5 bases; bases with no gene match: 17. Germline CDR1 and CDR2: SGHVS and FNYEAQ. The CDR3 contains 19 residues. CDR3 region: CASSPWTSGPLRRQETQYF. DNA of the CDR3: TGTGCCAGCAGCCCCTGGACTAGCGGTCCCCTTAGGAGGCAAGAGACCCAGTACTTC. Combining the CDR3 with reference TRBV7-6 and TRBJ2-5 gives the whole variable domain GAGVSQSPRYKVTKRGQDVALRCDPISGHVSLYWYRQALGQGPEFLTYFNYEAQQDKSGLPNDRFSAERPEGSISTLTIQRTEQRDSAMYRCASSPWTSGPLRRQETQYFGPGTRLLVL.

The chain employs TRBV18 and TRBJ2-1, with 9 bases identical to TRBD1. V trimming: 0 bases; J trimming: 3 bases; junction bases outside the gene matches: 3. Germline CDR1 reads KGHSH; CDR2 reads LQKENI. The CDR3 consists of 16 residues. CDR3 nucleotide sequence: TGTGCCAGCTCACCACCGCCGGACAGGGGCTACAATGAGCAGTTCTTC. The encoded protein is CASSPPPDRGYNEQFF.

This chain connects TRBV5-1 to TRBJ2-1, with TRBD1 matching 9 bases. CDR1 is SGHRS, CDR2 YFSETQ, per germline. CDR3 length: 14 residues. Trimming cost V 2 bases and J 7 bases; bases outside gene matches: 4. CDR3 coding DNA: TGCGCCAGCAGCTTAGCACAGGGGGCAAATGAGCAGTTCTTC. This sequence encodes CASSLAQGANEQFF.

The chain combines TRBV19 with TRBJ1-6; D is unclear. V was clipped by 3 bases and J by 8 bases, with 14 bases between them. This CDR3 is built from 15 residues. Germline values: CDR1 LNHDA, CDR2 SQIVND (reference sequence). In DNA, the CDR3 is TGTGCCAGTAGTATGTCGAGTGTGATCGATTCACCCCTCCACTTT. It codes for CASSMSSVIDSPLHF.

This sequence joins TRBV2 and TRBJ1-1; D is perhaps TRBD1 (6 bases). In germline, CDR1 is SNHLY, CDR2 FYNNEI. The length of the CDR3 is 13 residues. V lost 4 bases, J lost 6 bases, and 12 bases lay in between. The CDR3 region is CASSGQGTAEAFF. The CDR3 DNA sequence: TGTGCCAGCAGTGGGCAGGGGACCGCTGAAGCTTTCTTT.

This clone is a singleton in its sample. This same CDR3 is encoded by further DNA sequences in the sample. The chain employs TRBV3-1 (or the pseudogene TRBV3-2) and TRBJ1-5; D is uncertain. Germline V gives CDR1 LGHDT, CDR2 YNNKEL (reference sequence). The length of the CDR3 is 14 residues. Trimming removed 0 bases at V and 2 bases at J, with 5 bases between. The CDR3 coding sequence is TGTGCCAGCAGCCAAGACTCGGGCAATCAGCCCCAGCATTTT. This sequence encodes CASSQDSGNQPQHF.

The chain joins TRBV12-3 or TRBV12-4 to TRBJ1-2, with a weak D call TRBD1 (5 bases). Trimming cost V 6 bases and J 5 bases, with 13 bases left between them. The CDR3 is 13 residues long. CDR3 DNA: TGTGCCAGCAGCCAGGGAATTTGGTATGGCTACACCTTC. It is translated as CASSQGIWYGYTF.

V usage is TRBV5-1 and J usage is TRBJ1-2, with 10 positions matching TRBD1. The CDR3 is 16 amino acids. V trimming: 4 bases; J trimming: 3 bases; junction bases outside the gene matches: 9. Germline CDR1 is SGHRS and CDR2 is YFSETQ. The CDR3 coding sequence is TGCGCCAGCAGCCCGGACGGGACAGGGGCCCACTATGGCTACACCTTC. Translation gives CASSPDGTGAHYGYTF.

The V call is TRBV9, the J call TRBJ2-7; D perhaps matches TRBD2 (6 bases). CDR3 size: 15 residues. The V end lost 2 bases, the J end lost 1 base, and 13 bases lay between the germline ends. The germline V gene has CDR1 SGDLS and CDR2 YYNGEE. CDR3 in DNA: TGTGCCAGCAGCGTGTCGCCGGGAGTGTCCTACGAGCAGTACTTC. Translation gives CASSVSPGVSYEQYF.